One TCR beta chain is described in this entry. No antigen is known for it. The V end lost 7 bases, the J end lost 3 bases, and 14 bases lay between the germline ends. Germline V gene data show CDR1 as LNHDA and CDR2 as SQIVND (reference sequence). This CDR3 comprises 14 residues. The sample comes from a study of T cell responses to AZD1222 COVID-19 vaccine. Study observations and caveats: Clonal diversity was possibly underestimated; the donors were predominantly white British and more often female. At baseline, seropositivity was found in only six or seven AZD1222 recipients.

Only in-frame clones appear in the TCRdb table, and some are missing; sequencing was by immunoSEQ multiplex PCR. The data contain roughly 130,000 clones, roughly 90% of them singletons. The chain has TRBV19 and TRBJ2-3, with D perhaps TRBD2 (5 bases). The TCR comes from an adult who received the AZD1222 COVID-19 vaccine. The input for sequencing was peripheral blood, taken 28 days after the second AZD1222 dose. The CDR3 sequence is CASTNPGLTDTQYF. The DNA of the CDR3 is TGTGCCAGTACAAACCCAGGACTTACAGATACGCAGTATTTT.